This TCR beta chain comes out of a study of blood T cell repertoires in COVID-19. Study information: T cells, B-cell-depleted T cells, or PBMCs supplied cDNA or gDNA.

The protocol was immunoSEQ multiplex PCR, while the TCRdb copy is restricted to in-frame clones and leaves out a portion. Among some 67,000 clones, about 89% were seen once, and the ten largest hold 5% to 6.5%. CDR1 and CDR2 (germline): SGHTS, YDEGEE. Trimming stripped 4 bases from V and 0 bases from J, with 9 bases between. The CDR3 covers 14 residues. This chain connects TRBV5-8 to TRBJ2-3; the D is unclear. The TCR originated in a man between 45 and 60 years old with active COVID-19. Sequenced input: peripheral blood. CDR3 region: CASSTVVSTDTQYF. In nucleotides, the CDR3 is TGTGCCAGCAGCACAGTAGTTAGCACAGATACGCAGTATTTT.